This T cell receptor (beta chain) was observed in a study of PD-1 blockade in classical Hodgkin lymphoma. CDR1 and CDR2 (germline): LNHDA, SQIVND (reference sequence). V was shortened by 6 bases and J by 1 base, with 18 bases between the two germline ends. The CDR3 extends over 16 amino acids. The time point denotes: cycle 4 day 1 (C4D1), after less than 7 weeks of nivolumab. Patients all relapsed after autologous stem cell transplantation, and there was variation in brentuximab vedotin exposure. Thawed PBMCs underwent magnetic negative selection to yield purified CD4+ T cells. Method: immunoSEQ multiplex PCR; TCRdb's copy keeps in-frame clones and lacks some. The sample consists of 25,000 to 30,000 clones, more than 60% of them appearing once.

V usage is TRBV19 and J usage is TRBJ1-1; no firm D call. The receptor comes from a human donor with classical Hodgkin lymphoma. The sample here was CD4+ T cells from blood, taken before the fourth cycle of nivolumab. CDR3 sequence: CASSRLSFRSNTEAFF. CDR3 in DNA: TGTGCCAGTAGCCGCTTGTCTTTTCGTTCGAACACTGAAGCTTTCTTT.